This is a list of T cell receptor beta chains from one sample in a study of OX40 agonist ivuxolimab in advanced cancers. Assay used: immunoSEQ multiplex PCR; TCRdb lists only in-frame clones, some missing. The sample lists over 75,000 clones, just over 90% occurring once. The input for sequencing was CD4+ or CD8+ T cells sorted from blood, taken in a trial of the OX40 agonist ivuxolimab. All receptors derive from an adult with an advanced solid tumor such as melanoma, head and neck, liver or kidney cancer. Each CDR3 is given with its conserved first and last residue. The order of the fields is J gene, D gene, V gene, clone size, CDR3 protein, CDR3 DNA. The D gene is left open where the match is weak. Expanded clones get a size class; other rows say once, few or many, or leave the size out.

j_call: TRBJ2-1
d_call: -
v_call: TRBV11-3
clone_size: -
cdr3_aa: CASSLVGGGEQFF
cdr3_nt: TGTGCCAGCAGCTTAGTGGGCGGAGGTGAGCAGTTCTTC

j_call: TRBJ1-2
d_call: TRBD1
v_call: TRBV5-4
clone_size: -
cdr3_aa: CASSPYQTGVLGYTF
cdr3_nt: TGTGCCAGCAGCCCCTACCAGACAGGGGTCTTGGGCTACACCTTC

j_call: TRBJ1-4
d_call: -
v_call: TRBV7-2
clone_size: -
cdr3_aa: CASSLVQRFREKLFF
cdr3_nt: TGTGCCAGCAGCTTAGTACAGAGGTTTAGGGAAAAACTGTTTTTT

j_call: TRBJ1-2
d_call: -
v_call: TRBV27
clone_size: -
cdr3_aa: CASSFGGPPTGGYTF
cdr3_nt: TGTGCCAGCAGTTTTGGGGGCCCCCCCACCGGCGGCTACACCTTC

j_call: TRBJ2-3
d_call: -
v_call: TRBV11-2
clone_size: -
cdr3_aa: CASSLVLAITDTQYF
cdr3_nt: TGTGCCAGCAGCTTAGTCCTGGCCATCACAGATACGCAGTATTTT

j_call: TRBJ1-2
d_call: TRBD1
v_call: TRBV28
clone_size: -
cdr3_aa: CASSFPGGYGYTF
cdr3_nt: TGTGCCAGCAGTTTCCCAGGGGGCTATGGCTACACCTTC

j_call: TRBJ1-5
d_call: -
v_call: TRBV12-5
clone_size: -
cdr3_aa: CASGLVGGTANQPQHF
cdr3_nt: TGTGCTAGTGGTTTGGTCGGCGGCACAGCAAATCAGCCCCAGCATTTT

j_call: TRBJ1-1
d_call: -
v_call: TRBV19
clone_size: once
cdr3_aa: CASSTTGVNTEAFF
cdr3_nt: TGTGCCAGTAGTACGACAGGAGTGAACACTGAAGCTTTCTTT

j_call: TRBJ2-2
d_call: -
v_call: TRBV7-2
clone_size: -
cdr3_aa: CASTEVHPTGELFF
cdr3_nt: TGTGCCAGCACGGAGGTCCATCCCACGGGGGAGCTGTTTTTT

j_call: TRBJ2-4
d_call: -
v_call: TRBV5-1
clone_size: -
cdr3_aa: CASSSLAKNIQYF
cdr3_nt: TGCGCCAGCAGCTCGCTAGCCAAAAACATTCAGTACTTC

j_call: TRBJ2-6
d_call: -
v_call: TRBV15
clone_size: -
cdr3_aa: CATSRDRSGANVLTF
cdr3_nt: TGTGCCACCAGCAGAGATCGTTCTGGGGCCAACGTCCTGACTTTC

j_call: TRBJ2-3
d_call: TRBD2
v_call: TRBV29-1
clone_size: -
cdr3_aa: CSGRLAGEETQYF
cdr3_nt: TGCAGCGGGAGACTAGCGGGAGAAGAAACGCAGTATTTT

j_call: TRBJ2-7
d_call: -
v_call: TRBV21-1
clone_size: -
cdr3_aa: CASSKVIRVRRGHLPYEQYF
cdr3_nt: TGTGCCAGCAGCAAAGTGATAAGGGTCCGGCGGGGACACCTCCCCTACGAGCAGTACTTC

j_call: TRBJ2-4
d_call: -
v_call: TRBV29-1
clone_size: -
cdr3_aa: CSVGQGLAKNIQYF
cdr3_nt: TGCAGCGTCGGTCAGGGGCTAGCCAAAAACATTCAGTACTTC

j_call: TRBJ2-1
d_call: -
v_call: TRBV2
clone_size: -
cdr3_aa: CASSEGGDVSSYNEQFF
cdr3_nt: TGTGCCAGCAGTGAAGGGGGGGACGTAAGCTCCTACAATGAGCAGTTCTTC

j_call: TRBJ1-2
d_call: TRBD1
v_call: TRBV18
clone_size: -
cdr3_aa: CASSEEGTGLGYTF
cdr3_nt: TGTGCCAGCTCCGAAGAAGGGACAGGCCTGGGCTACACCTTC

j_call: TRBJ2-7
d_call: -
v_call: TRBV5-4
clone_size: -
cdr3_aa: CASSPGGMTGRYEQYF
cdr3_nt: TGTGCCAGCAGCCCTGGAGGTATGACAGGGAGGTACGAGCAGTACTTC

j_call: TRBJ2-3
d_call: -
v_call: TRBV10-3
clone_size: -
cdr3_aa: CAISTGTPAGSGHF
cdr3_nt: TGTGCCATCAGTACAGGGACCCCGGCGGGTTCGGGGCATTTT

j_call: TRBJ2-1
d_call: -
v_call: TRBV6-5
clone_size: once
cdr3_aa: CASSYTSYEQFF
cdr3_nt: TGTGCCAGCAGTTACACTAGCTATGAGCAGTTCTTC

j_call: TRBJ2-1
d_call: -
v_call: TRBV7-9
clone_size: -
cdr3_aa: CASSRGGAGQFF
cdr3_nt: TGTGCCAGCAGCCGAGGAGGGGCTGGGCAGTTCTTC

j_call: TRBJ2-7
d_call: TRBD2
v_call: TRBV19
clone_size: -
cdr3_aa: CASSKTSISYEQYF
cdr3_nt: TGTGCCAGTAGTAAGACTAGCATCTCCTACGAGCAGTACTTC

j_call: TRBJ2-5
d_call: -
v_call: TRBV6-5
clone_size: -
cdr3_aa: CASSEVVQETQYF
cdr3_nt: TGTGCCAGCAGTGAAGTGGTACAAGAGACCCAGTACTTC

j_call: TRBJ2-5
d_call: -
v_call: TRBV7-7
clone_size: few
cdr3_aa: CASSLVAGFGETQYF
cdr3_nt: TGTGCCAGCAGCTTAGTCGCAGGGTTCGGGGAGACCCAGTACTTC

j_call: TRBJ1-2
d_call: TRBD1
v_call: TRBV5-6
clone_size: -
cdr3_aa: CASSLEVVPGGGNYGYTF
cdr3_nt: TGTGCCAGCAGCTTGGAGGTGGTCCCAGGGGGGGGAAACTATGGCTACACCTTC

j_call: TRBJ1-4
d_call: -
v_call: TRBV19
clone_size: -
cdr3_aa: CASSIRPTEKLFF
cdr3_nt: TGTGCCAGTAGTATTCGGCCGACTGAAAAACTGTTTTTT

j_call: TRBJ2-3
d_call: TRBD2
v_call: TRBV5-1
clone_size: -
cdr3_aa: CASSLVAGVGADTQYF
cdr3_nt: TGCGCCAGCAGCCTAGTAGCGGGAGTGGGGGCAGATACGCAGTATTTT

j_call: TRBJ2-5
d_call: TRBD2
v_call: TRBV10-3
clone_size: -
cdr3_aa: CAISLAGETQYF
cdr3_nt: TGTGCCATCAGTCTAGCGGGAGAGACCCAGTACTTC

j_call: TRBJ2-7
d_call: -
v_call: TRBV10-3
clone_size: -
cdr3_aa: CAITPSRGAGEQYF
cdr3_nt: TGTGCCATCACCCCCTCCCGGGGGGCAGGCGAGCAGTACTTC

j_call: TRBJ2-7
d_call: TRBD1
v_call: TRBV6-5
clone_size: -
cdr3_aa: CASSSGQVDTYEQYF
cdr3_nt: TGTGCCAGCAGCTCCGGACAGGTTGATACCTACGAGCAGTACTTC

j_call: TRBJ1-2
d_call: TRBD1
v_call: TRBV7-2
clone_size: -
cdr3_aa: CASSPEPGGNYGYTF
cdr3_nt: TGTGCCAGCAGCCCAGAACCAGGGGGAAACTATGGCTACACCTTC

j_call: TRBJ1-2
d_call: TRBD1
v_call: TRBV7-2
clone_size: once
cdr3_aa: CASSPGQGGADGYTF
cdr3_nt: TGTGCCAGCAGCCCCGGACAGGGAGGAGCGGATGGCTACACCTTC

j_call: TRBJ2-7
d_call: -
v_call: TRBV5-1
clone_size: once
cdr3_aa: CASSLISATYEQYF
cdr3_nt: TGCGCCAGCAGCTTGATTAGCGCGACCTACGAGCAGTACTTC

j_call: TRBJ1-1
d_call: -
v_call: TRBV6-5
clone_size: -
cdr3_aa: CASRPDGTLNTEAFF
cdr3_nt: TGTGCCAGCAGACCTGACGGGACACTTAACACTGAAGCTTTCTTT

j_call: TRBJ2-2
d_call: -
v_call: TRBV7-9
clone_size: -
cdr3_aa: CASSLGLNTGELFF
cdr3_nt: TGTGCCAGCAGCTTAGGCCTGAACACCGGGGAGCTGTTTTTT

j_call: TRBJ2-6
d_call: -
v_call: TRBV29-1
clone_size: -
cdr3_aa: CSVGTAGANVLTF
cdr3_nt: TGCAGCGTTGGAACAGCTGGGGCCAACGTCCTGACTTTC

j_call: TRBJ2-6
d_call: -
v_call: TRBV28
clone_size: -
cdr3_aa: CASSLRGVTGANVLTF
cdr3_nt: TGTGCCAGCAGTTTAAGGGGAGTCACCGGGGCCAACGTCCTGACTTTC

j_call: TRBJ2-2
d_call: TRBD1
v_call: TRBV7-9
clone_size: -
cdr3_aa: CASSATGGAGELFF
cdr3_nt: TGTGCCAGCAGCGCGACAGGGGGTGCCGGGGAGCTGTTTTTT

j_call: TRBJ2-7
d_call: TRBD2
v_call: TRBV6-4
clone_size: -
cdr3_aa: CASSEELAATYEQYF
cdr3_nt: TGTGCCAGCAGTGAAGAACTAGCGGCTACCTACGAGCAGTACTTC

j_call: TRBJ1-6
d_call: -
v_call: TRBV6-5
clone_size: -
cdr3_aa: CASSYEGSPLHF
cdr3_nt: TGTGCCAGCAGTTATGAGGGGTCACCCCTCCACTTT

j_call: TRBJ2-2
d_call: -
v_call: TRBV11-1
clone_size: -
cdr3_aa: CASSLGDGELFF
cdr3_nt: TGTGCCAGCAGCTTGGGGGACGGGGAGCTGTTTTTT

j_call: TRBJ2-1
d_call: TRBD2
v_call: TRBV19
clone_size: few
cdr3_aa: CASRALAGVDEQFF
cdr3_nt: TGTGCCAGTAGGGCACTAGCGGGAGTCGATGAGCAGTTCTTC

j_call: TRBJ2-7
d_call: -
v_call: TRBV7-2
clone_size: -
cdr3_aa: CASSATSWDEQYF
cdr3_nt: TGTGCCAGCAGCGCTACCTCCTGGGACGAGCAGTACTTC

j_call: TRBJ1-2
d_call: TRBD1
v_call: TRBV19
clone_size: -
cdr3_aa: CASSIETGVGYGYTF
cdr3_nt: TGTGCCAGTAGTATAGAGACAGGGGTTGGCTATGGCTACACCTTC

j_call: TRBJ1-1
d_call: -
v_call: TRBV27
clone_size: -
cdr3_aa: CASSLIGGTEAFF
cdr3_nt: TGTGCCAGCAGTTTAATAGGGGGCACTGAAGCTTTCTTT

j_call: TRBJ2-7
d_call: -
v_call: TRBV11-3
clone_size: -
cdr3_aa: CASSLVAGSHEQYF
cdr3_nt: TGTGCCAGCAGCTTAGTAGCAGGGTCCCACGAGCAGTACTTC

j_call: TRBJ1-2
d_call: -
v_call: TRBV28
clone_size: -
cdr3_aa: CASTVPFNRDLGYTF
cdr3_nt: TGTGCCAGCACCGTCCCCTTCAACAGGGATCTTGGCTACACCTTC

j_call: TRBJ2-2
d_call: TRBD1
v_call: TRBV9
clone_size: -
cdr3_aa: CASSGPQGAGGELFF
cdr3_nt: TGTGCCAGCAGCGGGCCTCAGGGGGCCGGCGGGGAGCTGTTTTTT

j_call: TRBJ2-1
d_call: -
v_call: TRBV5-5
clone_size: once
cdr3_aa: CASSLGQTNYNEQFF
cdr3_nt: TGTGCCAGCAGCTTGGGGCAGACCAACTACAATGAGCAGTTCTTC

j_call: TRBJ2-1
d_call: TRBD2
v_call: TRBV10-3
clone_size: -
cdr3_aa: CAIRPGGASGGNEQFF
cdr3_nt: TGTGCCATCCGACCAGGCGGGGCTAGCGGGGGTAATGAGCAGTTCTTC

j_call: TRBJ2-3
d_call: -
v_call: TRBV4-2
clone_size: -
cdr3_aa: CASSQDGPWTDTQYF
cdr3_nt: TGTGCCAGCAGCCAAGATGGTCCTTGGACAGATACGCAGTATTTT

j_call: TRBJ2-1
d_call: -
v_call: TRBV7-8
clone_size: -
cdr3_aa: CASSLWPGAYNEQFF
cdr3_nt: TGTGCCAGCAGCTTATGGCCAGGAGCGTACAATGAGCAGTTCTTC